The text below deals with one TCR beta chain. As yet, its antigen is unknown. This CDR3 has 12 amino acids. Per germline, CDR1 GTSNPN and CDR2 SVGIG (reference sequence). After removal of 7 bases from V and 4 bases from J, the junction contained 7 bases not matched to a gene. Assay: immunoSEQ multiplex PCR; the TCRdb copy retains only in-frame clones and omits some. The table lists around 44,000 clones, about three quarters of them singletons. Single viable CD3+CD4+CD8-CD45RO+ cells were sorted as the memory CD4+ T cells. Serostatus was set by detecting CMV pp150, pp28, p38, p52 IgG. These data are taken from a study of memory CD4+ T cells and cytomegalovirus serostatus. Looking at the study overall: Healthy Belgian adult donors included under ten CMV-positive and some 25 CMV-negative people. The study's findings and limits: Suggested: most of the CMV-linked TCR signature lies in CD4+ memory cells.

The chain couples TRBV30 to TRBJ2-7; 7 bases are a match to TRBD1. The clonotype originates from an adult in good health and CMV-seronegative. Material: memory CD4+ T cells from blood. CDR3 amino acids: CAYQQGSYEQYF. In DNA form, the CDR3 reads TGTGCCTACCAACAGGGGTCTTACGAGCAGTACTTC.